The 5 T cell receptor beta chains below come from one sample, sequenced in a study of cytomegalovirus exposure and HLA in healthy donors. Researchers ran the PCR with 60 Vbeta and 13 Jbeta primers. TCRdb's table, derived via immunoSEQ multiplex PCR, lists solely in-frame clones and lacks some. Of over 200,000 clones listed, almost 80% are singletons. Sequencing was carried out using PBMCs. Receptors were obtained from a male donor in good health and CMV-seronegative.

The chain employs TRBV7-3 and TRBJ2-5; 10 nucleotides align to TRBD2. Per the germline V gene, CDR1 is SGHTA and CDR2 is FQGTGA. J was trimmed by 4 bases and V by 3 bases; bases with no gene match: 5. The CDR3 spans 15 residues. Here the CDR3 reads CASSLSGRVGETQYF. The CDR3 nucleotides are TGTGCCAGCAGCTTGAGCGGGAGGGTCGGAGAGACCCAGTACTTC.

V usage is TRBV27 and J usage is TRBJ1-5; D is possibly TRBD1 (5 bases). The CDR3 has 16 residues. Trimming took off 5 bases at V and 3 bases at J, with 17 bases between the two ends. Germline CDR1 is MNHEY and CDR2 is SMNVEV (reference sequence). CDR3 sequence (DNA): TGTGCCAGCAGTCCATACCCAGGGAGGGACAATCAGCCCCAGCATTTT. It encodes CASSPYPGRDNQPQHF.

The chain uses TRBV29-1 and TRBJ2-2; 12 bases match TRBD2. The germline gives CDR1 SQVTM, CDR2 ANQGSEA. CDR3 length: 17 residues. V shed 6 bases and J 0 bases; nucleotides not matched to a gene: 8. Here the CDR3 reads CSVLLAGGISNTGELFF. CDR3 DNA: TGCAGCGTCCTACTAGCGGGAGGTATCTCGAACACCGGGGAGCTGTTTTTT.

The chain uses TRBV15 and TRBJ1-6; the D gene is possibly TRBD1 (6 bases). Germline CDR1 is LNHNV and CDR2 is YYDKDF (reference sequence). V dropped 3 bases and J dropped 0 bases, with 9 bases sitting between them. This CDR3 is 16 amino acids long. The CDR3 coding sequence is TGTGCCACCAGCAGGGCAGGGGACTCCTATAATTCACCCCTCCACTTT. This translates into CATSRAGDSYNSPLHF.

DNA of the CDR3: TGTGCCAGCAGTTTAGCGGACAGGGTGCAGTACTTC. This encodes CASSLADRVQYF. The chain is built from TRBV28 and TRBJ2-7, with TRBD1 identical over 8 bases. The CDR3 spans 12 residues. The germline CDR1 and CDR2 sequences are MDHEN and SYDVKM. V lost 2 bases and J lost 9; bases outside the gene matches: 3.